This passage covers 3 T cell receptor beta chains from one sample sequenced in a study of molecular identifiers for immune sequencing clone quantification. Via MiXCR, TCRdb re-called the PCR reads, giving one row per CDR3 protein. The table shows hundreds of thousands of distinct CDR3 sequences, with about a fifth occurring only once. The sequenced sample consisted of naive CD8+ T cells from blood, with Jurkat cell RNA spiked in. Subset noted: FACS-sorted CD8+CD4-CCR7+CD45RA+ naive T cells. The receptors shown here come from a human donor in good health. Some libraries in this study had Jurkat cell RNA spiked in.

This clonotype was seen a few times. V is TRBV7-8 and J is TRBJ1-5; no clear D. V was clipped by 1 base and J by 2 bases, with 9 bases between them. Germline CDR1 SGHVS, CDR2 FQNEAQ. This CDR3 is built from 15 residues. The CDR3, as DNA: TGTGCCAGCAGCTTAGTCGTACAACGCAATCAGCCCCAGCATTTT. This codes for CASSLVVQRNQPQHF.

About this clonotype: Just one base apart from a much larger clone, this may be a read error. V gene TRBV3-1 combines with J gene TRBJ1-1, with D uncertain. This CDR3 contains 15 residues. Per the germline V gene, CDR1 is LGHDT and CDR2 is YNNKEL (reference sequence). The V and J ends lost 2 bases and 5 bases respectively, with 15 bases between them. The CDR3: CASSQNYGVNTEAFF. The DNA of the CDR3 is TGTGCCAGCAGCCAAAACTATGGTGTCAATACTGAAGCTTTCTTT. Full variable domain (rest looked up from reference TRBV3-1 and TRBJ1-1): DTAVSQTPKYLVTQMGNDKSIKCEQNLGHDTMYWYKQDSKKFLKIMFSYNNKELIINETVPNRFSPKSPDKAHLNLHINSLELGDSAVYFCASSQNYGVNTEAFFGQGTRLTVV.

This clonotype has only a few counts. The chain joins TRBV13 to TRBJ2-3; 15 nucleotides align to TRBD2. CDR1 PRHDT and CDR2 FYEKMQ come from the germline V gene (reference sequence). The CDR3 loop spans 18 amino acids. With V trimmed by 2 bases and J by 0 bases, 3 bases remained unmatched. CDR3 residues: CASSLLGLAGGSTDTQYF. DNA of the CDR3: TGTGCCAGCAGCTTACTGGGACTAGCGGGGGGAAGCACAGATACGCAGTATTTT. The full variable domain, its missing parts supplied by reference TRBV13 and TRBJ2-3, is AAGVIQSPRHLIKEKRETATLKCYPIPRHDTVYWYQQGPGQDPQFLISFYEKMQSDKGSIPDRFSAQQFSDYHSELNMSSLELGDSALYFCASSLLGLAGGSTDTQYFGPGTRLTVL.